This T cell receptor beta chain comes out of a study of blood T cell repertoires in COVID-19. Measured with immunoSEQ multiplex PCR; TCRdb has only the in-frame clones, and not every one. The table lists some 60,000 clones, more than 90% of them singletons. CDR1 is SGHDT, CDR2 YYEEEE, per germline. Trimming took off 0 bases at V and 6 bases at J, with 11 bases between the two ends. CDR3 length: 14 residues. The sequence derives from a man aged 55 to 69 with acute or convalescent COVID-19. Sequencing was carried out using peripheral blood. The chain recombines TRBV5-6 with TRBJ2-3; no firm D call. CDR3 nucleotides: TGTGCCAGCAGCTTGGGTCCTAGAGGCGATACGCAGTATTTT. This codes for CASSLGPRGDTQYF.